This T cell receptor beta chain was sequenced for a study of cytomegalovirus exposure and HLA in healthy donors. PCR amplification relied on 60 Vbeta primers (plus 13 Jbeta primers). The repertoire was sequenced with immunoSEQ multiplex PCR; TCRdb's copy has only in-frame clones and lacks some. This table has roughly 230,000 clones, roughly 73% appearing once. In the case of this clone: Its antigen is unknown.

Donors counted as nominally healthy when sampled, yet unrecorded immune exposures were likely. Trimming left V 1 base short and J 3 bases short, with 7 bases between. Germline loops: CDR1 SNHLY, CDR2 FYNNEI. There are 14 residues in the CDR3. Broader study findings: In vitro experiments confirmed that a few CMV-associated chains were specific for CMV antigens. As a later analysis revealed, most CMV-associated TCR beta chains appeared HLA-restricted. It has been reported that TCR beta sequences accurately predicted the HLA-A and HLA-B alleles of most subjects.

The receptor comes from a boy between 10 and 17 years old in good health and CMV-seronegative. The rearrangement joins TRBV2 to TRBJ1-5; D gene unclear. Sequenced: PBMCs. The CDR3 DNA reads TGTGCCAGCAGTGAAGACGGGGTCAATCAGCCCCAGCATTTT. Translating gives CASSEDGVNQPQHF.